This T cell receptor (beta chain) was retrieved from a study of blood T cells in healthy people across ages. Researchers isolated at least 7 million PBMCs per sample. Total RNA was extracted at no less than 5.5 micrograms per sample. Study-wide results and caveats: A roughly linear fall in TCR beta diversity per million T cells was seen with increasing age. More naive CD4+ cells and higher diversity marked long-lived donors relative to aged donors.

In the case of this clonotype: Its antigen is unidentified.

This CDR3 region has 15 residues. Germline V gene sequence: CDR1 DFQATT, CDR2 SNEGSKA (reference sequence). V shed 0 bases and J shed 0 bases, with 12 bases lying between them. Using a J-beta primer mix together with a sample-barcoded 5' primer, a second PCR was run for roughly 7 to 11 cycles. TCRdb reprocessed the 5' RACE reads via MiXCR and lists one record per CDR3 protein. In the table there are about 1.5 million distinct CDR3 sequences, about 45% of which are singletons. Material: blood. The chain is built from TRBV20-1 and TRBJ2-7; D not resolved. This receptor was taken from a woman between 18 and 29 years old in good health. CDR3 in amino acids: CSARDWSYSSYEQYF. The CDR3 DNA follows: TGCAGTGCTAGAGATTGGAGTTATAGCTCCTACGAGCAGTACTTC.